This T cell receptor (beta chain) was profiled in a study of T-cell reconstitution after alpha-beta-depleted transplantation in children. V was pared by 5 bases and J by 4 bases, with 10 bases between. Germline V gene sequence: CDR1 MGHDK, CDR2 SYGVNS. The CDR3 covers 13 residues. This clonotype has more than one count but fewer than ten. Unique molecular identifiers were incorporated during preparation of the TCRbeta library. TCRdb re-called the PCR reads through MiXCR, storing one row per CDR3 protein. The sample shows approximately 340,000 distinct CDR3 sequences, 10% of them seen only once. The genes are TRBV25-1 and TRBJ2-3; tentative D call: TRBD1 (6 bases). Source: PBMCs from the stem cell graft donor, taken from the stem cell graft. The clonotype originates from a human donor who donated a stem cell graft to a child with acute lymphoblastic leukemia. CDR3 sequence (DNA): TGTGCCAGCAGTAAACAGGGTCCAGATACGCAGTATTTT. This sequence encodes CASSKQGPDTQYF. Full variable domain (outside the CDR3, taken from reference TRBV25-1 and TRBJ2-3): EADIYQTPRYLVIGTGKKITLECSQTMGHDKMYWYQQDPGMELHLIHYSYGVNSTEKGDLSSESTVSRIRTEHFPLTLESARPSHTSQYLCASSKQGPDTQYFGPGTRLTVL.